This TCR beta chain was profiled in a study of T-cell memory formation after mild COVID-19. Whole-study context: For the most part, TCR clusters were specific to one donor.

The germline V gene encodes CDR1 MNHNS and CDR2 SASEGT. The CDR3 consists of 15 residues. V shed 3 bases and J 2 bases; nucleotides not matched to a gene: 7. Findings of the study overall: Some clones that responded were present in memory (sampled pre-infection), which suggests cross-reactive memory joined. Among contracting clones, CD4+ were mainly CM/EM and CD8+ enriched in EMRA. Clones shrinking between day 15 and 85 showed a balanced CD4/CD8 split, and those that grew later tilted toward CD4+.

TCRdb independently ran MiXCR on the 5' RACE reads; one entry per CDR3 protein. Found here are hundreds of thousands of distinct CDR3 sequences, roughly a fifth of them singletons; the top ten hold under 25%. This clonotype was counted between two and nine times. What it binds is not known. The chain carries TRBV6-1 and TRBJ2-7, with 7 bases lining up with TRBD1. Sequencing was carried out using PBMCs or a T cell subset sorted from them (not recorded which). The sequence was obtained from a man between 18 and 35 years old who had mild COVID-19 (a few samples of this study predate the infection). Cell type and time point are not known. The CDR3 is CASSEAGTVTYEQYF. CDR3 sequence (DNA): TGTGCCAGCAGTGAGGCTGGGACAGTAACCTACGAGCAGTACTTC.